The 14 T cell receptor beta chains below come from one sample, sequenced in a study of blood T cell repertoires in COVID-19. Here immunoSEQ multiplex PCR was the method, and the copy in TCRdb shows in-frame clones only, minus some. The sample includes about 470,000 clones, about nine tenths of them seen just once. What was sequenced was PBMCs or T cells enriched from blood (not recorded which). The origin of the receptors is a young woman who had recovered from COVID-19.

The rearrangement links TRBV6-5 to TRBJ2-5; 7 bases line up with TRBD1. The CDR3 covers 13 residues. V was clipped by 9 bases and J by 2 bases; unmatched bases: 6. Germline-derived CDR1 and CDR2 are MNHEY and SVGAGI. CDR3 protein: CASLGTAQETQYF. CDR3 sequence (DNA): TGTGCCAGTCTAGGGACAGCGCAAGAGACCCAGTACTTC.

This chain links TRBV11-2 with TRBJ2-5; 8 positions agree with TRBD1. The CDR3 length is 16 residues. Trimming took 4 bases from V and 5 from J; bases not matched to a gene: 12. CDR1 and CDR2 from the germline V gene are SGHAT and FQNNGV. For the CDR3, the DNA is TGTGCCAGCAGCTACGACTTGGCAGGGGGCACCGAGACCCAGTACTTC. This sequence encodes CASSYDLAGGTETQYF.

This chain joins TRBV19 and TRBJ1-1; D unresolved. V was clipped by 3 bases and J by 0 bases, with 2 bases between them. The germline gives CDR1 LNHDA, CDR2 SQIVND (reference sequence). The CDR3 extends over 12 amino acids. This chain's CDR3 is CASSILNTEAFF. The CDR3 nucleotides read TGTGCCAGTAGTATCTTGAACACTGAAGCTTTCTTT.

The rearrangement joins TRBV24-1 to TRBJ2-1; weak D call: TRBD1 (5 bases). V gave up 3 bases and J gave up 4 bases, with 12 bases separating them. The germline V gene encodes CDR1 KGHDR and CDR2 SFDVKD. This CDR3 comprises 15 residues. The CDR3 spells CATSDGAGPYNEQFF. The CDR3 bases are TGTGCCACCAGTGATGGCGCAGGGCCGTACAATGAGCAGTTCTTC.

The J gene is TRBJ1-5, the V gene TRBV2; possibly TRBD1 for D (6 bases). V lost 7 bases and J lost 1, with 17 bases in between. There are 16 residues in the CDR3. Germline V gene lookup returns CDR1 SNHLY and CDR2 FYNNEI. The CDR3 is CASNTRGPWSNQPQHF. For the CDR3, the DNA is TGTGCCAGCAACACCAGGGGACCTTGGAGCAATCAGCCCCAGCATTTT.

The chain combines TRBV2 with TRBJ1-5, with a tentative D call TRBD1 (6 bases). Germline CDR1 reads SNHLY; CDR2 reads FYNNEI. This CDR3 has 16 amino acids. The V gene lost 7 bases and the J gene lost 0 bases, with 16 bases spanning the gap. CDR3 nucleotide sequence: TGTGCCAGCAAAGAAGTAGGGGGATATAGCAATCAGCCCCAGCATTTT. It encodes CASKEVGGYSNQPQHF.

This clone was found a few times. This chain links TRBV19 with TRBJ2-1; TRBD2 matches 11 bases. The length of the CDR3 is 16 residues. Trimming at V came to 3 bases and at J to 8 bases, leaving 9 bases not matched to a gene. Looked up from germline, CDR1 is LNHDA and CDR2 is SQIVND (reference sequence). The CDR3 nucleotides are TGTGCCAGTAGTATGGGCCTAGCGGGGGGCAGGGATGAGCAGTTCTTC. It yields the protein CASSMGLAGGRDEQFF.

In DNA form, the CDR3 reads TGTGCCAGCAGCGCCCGGGGGGTACCCAGTAGGGACACCGGGGAGCTGTTTTTT. It translates to CASSARGVPSRDTGELFF. The chain couples TRBV9 to TRBJ2-2; 7 nucleotides agree with TRBD2. CDR3 length: 18 residues. J gave up 3 bases and V 3 bases, and 14 bases lay outside the gene matches. Germline CDR1 and CDR2: SGDLS and YYNGEE.

CDR3 loop: CASSTHRGQNGELFF. The CDR3 DNA sequence: TGTGCCAGCAGTACCCACAGGGGGCAGAACGGGGAGCTGTTTTTT. The genes are TRBV6-5 and TRBJ2-2; 9 nucleotides align to TRBD1. The germline gives CDR1 MNHEY, CDR2 SVGAGI. V lost 5 bases, J lost 7 bases, and 8 bases stayed unmatched. This CDR3 region has 15 residues.

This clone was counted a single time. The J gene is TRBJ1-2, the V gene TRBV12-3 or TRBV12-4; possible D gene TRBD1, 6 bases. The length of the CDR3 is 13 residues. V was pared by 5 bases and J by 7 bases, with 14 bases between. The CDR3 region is CASSLTGLGGYTF. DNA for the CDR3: TGTGCCAGCAGTCTAACAGGGTTGGGTGGCTACACCTTC.

CDR3 sequence: CASSPPGVSETQYF. The CDR3 DNA follows: TGTGCCAGCTCACCACCGGGCGTTTCGGAGACCCAGTACTTC. This rearrangement joins TRBV18 to TRBJ2-5; no definite D call. CDR1 is KGHSH, CDR2 LQKENI, per germline. The CDR3 is 14 residues long. V lost 0 bases and J lost 5, with 10 bases in between.

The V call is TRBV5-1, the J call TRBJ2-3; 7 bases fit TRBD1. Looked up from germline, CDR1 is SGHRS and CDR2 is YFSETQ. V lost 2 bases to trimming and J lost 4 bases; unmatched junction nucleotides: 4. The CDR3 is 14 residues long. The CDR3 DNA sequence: TGCGCCAGCAGCTTTTCTACAGGGGCAGATACGCAGTATTTT. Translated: CASSFSTGADTQYF.

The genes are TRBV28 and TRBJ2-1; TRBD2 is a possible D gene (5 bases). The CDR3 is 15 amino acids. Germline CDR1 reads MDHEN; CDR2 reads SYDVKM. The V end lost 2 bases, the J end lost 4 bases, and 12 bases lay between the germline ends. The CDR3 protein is CASSLVDFQYNEQFF. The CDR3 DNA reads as TGTGCCAGCAGTTTAGTGGACTTCCAATACAATGAGCAGTTCTTC.

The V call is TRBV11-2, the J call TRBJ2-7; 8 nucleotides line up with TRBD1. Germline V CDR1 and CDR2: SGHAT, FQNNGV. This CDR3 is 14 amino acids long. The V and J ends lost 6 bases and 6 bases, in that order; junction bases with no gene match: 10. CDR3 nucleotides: TGTGCCAGCAGTTCGACAGGGGATGGGGCCGAGCAGTACTTC. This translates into CASSSTGDGAEQYF.